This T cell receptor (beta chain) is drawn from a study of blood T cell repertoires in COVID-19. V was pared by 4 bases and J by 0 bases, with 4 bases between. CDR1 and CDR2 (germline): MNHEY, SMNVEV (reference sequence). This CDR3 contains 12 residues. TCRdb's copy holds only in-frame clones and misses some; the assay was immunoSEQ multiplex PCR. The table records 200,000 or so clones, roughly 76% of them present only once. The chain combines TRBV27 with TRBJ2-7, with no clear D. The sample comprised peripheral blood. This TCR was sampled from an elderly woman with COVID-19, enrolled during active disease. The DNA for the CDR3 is TGTGCCAGCAGTTCCTACTCCTACGAGCAGTACTTC. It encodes CASSSYSYEQYF.